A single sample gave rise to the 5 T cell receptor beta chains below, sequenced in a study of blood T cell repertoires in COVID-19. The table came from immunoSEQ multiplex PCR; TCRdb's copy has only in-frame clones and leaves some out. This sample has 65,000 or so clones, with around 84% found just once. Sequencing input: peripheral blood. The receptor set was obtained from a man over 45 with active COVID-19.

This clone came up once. DNA of the CDR3: TGTGCCAGCAGTACCAGGGGATTTGGGTCACCCCTCCACTTT. It yields the protein CASSTRGFGSPLHF. The chain links TRBV6-5 to TRBJ1-6, with a tentative D call TRBD1 (6 bases). The CDR3 runs 14 residues. V shed 5 bases and J shed 10 bases, with 15 bases lying between them. In germline, CDR1 is MNHEY, CDR2 SVGAGI.

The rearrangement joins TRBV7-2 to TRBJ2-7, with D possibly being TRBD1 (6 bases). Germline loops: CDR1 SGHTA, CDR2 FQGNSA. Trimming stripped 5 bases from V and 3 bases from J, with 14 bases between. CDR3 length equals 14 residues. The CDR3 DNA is TGTGCCAGCAGCCCCGCAGGGGAGAGCTACGAGCAGTACTTC. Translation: CASSPAGESYEQYF.

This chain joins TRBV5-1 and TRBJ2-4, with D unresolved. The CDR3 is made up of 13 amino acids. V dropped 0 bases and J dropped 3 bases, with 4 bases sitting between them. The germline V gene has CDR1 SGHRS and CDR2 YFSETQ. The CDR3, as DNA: TGCGCCAGCAGCTTGGCCGGCAAAAACATTCAGTACTTC. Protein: CASSLAGKNIQYF.

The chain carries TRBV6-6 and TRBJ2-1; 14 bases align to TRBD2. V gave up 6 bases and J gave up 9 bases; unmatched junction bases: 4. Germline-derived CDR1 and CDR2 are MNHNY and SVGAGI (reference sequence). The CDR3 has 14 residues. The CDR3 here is CASSPTSGGGEQFF. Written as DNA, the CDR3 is TGTGCCAGCAGCCCGACTAGCGGGGGGGGTGAGCAGTTCTTC.

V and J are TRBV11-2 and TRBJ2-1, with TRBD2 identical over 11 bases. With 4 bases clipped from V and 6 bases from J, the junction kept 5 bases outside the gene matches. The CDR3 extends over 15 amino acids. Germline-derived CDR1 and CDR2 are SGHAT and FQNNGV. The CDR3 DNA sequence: TGTGCCAGCAGCTACACTAGCGGGAGAGGCAATGAGCAGTTCTTC. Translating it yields CASSYTSGRGNEQFF.